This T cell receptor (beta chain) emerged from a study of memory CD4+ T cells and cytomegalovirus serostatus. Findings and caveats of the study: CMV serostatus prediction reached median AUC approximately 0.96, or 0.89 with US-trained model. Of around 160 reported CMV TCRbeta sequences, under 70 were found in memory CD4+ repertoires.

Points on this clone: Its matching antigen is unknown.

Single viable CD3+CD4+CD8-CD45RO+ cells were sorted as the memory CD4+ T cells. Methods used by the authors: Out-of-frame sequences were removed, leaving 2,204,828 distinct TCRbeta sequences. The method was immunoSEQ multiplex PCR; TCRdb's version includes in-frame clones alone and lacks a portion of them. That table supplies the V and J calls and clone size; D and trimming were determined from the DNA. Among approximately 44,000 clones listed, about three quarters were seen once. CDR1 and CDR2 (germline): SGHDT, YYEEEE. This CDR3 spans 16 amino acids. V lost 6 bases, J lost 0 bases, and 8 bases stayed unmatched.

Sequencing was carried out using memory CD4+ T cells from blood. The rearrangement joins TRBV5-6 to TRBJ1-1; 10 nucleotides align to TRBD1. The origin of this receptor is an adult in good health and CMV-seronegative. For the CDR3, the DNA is TGTGCCAGCAAACCGGACAGGGGGATGTTGAACACTGAAGCTTTCTTT. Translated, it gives CASKPDRGMLNTEAFF.